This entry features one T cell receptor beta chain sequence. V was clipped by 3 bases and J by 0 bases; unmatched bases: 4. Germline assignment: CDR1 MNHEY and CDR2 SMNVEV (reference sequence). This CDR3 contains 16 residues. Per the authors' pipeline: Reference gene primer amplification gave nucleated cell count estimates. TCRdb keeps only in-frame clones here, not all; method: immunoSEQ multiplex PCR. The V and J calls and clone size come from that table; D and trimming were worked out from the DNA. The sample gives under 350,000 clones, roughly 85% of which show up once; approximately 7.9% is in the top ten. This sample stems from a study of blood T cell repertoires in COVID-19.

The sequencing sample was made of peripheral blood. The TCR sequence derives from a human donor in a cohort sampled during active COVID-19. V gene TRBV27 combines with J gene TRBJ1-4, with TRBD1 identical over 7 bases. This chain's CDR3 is CASSFATGSTNEKLFF. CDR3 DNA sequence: TGTGCCAGCAGTTTCGCGACAGGGTCAACTAATGAAAAACTGTTTTTT.